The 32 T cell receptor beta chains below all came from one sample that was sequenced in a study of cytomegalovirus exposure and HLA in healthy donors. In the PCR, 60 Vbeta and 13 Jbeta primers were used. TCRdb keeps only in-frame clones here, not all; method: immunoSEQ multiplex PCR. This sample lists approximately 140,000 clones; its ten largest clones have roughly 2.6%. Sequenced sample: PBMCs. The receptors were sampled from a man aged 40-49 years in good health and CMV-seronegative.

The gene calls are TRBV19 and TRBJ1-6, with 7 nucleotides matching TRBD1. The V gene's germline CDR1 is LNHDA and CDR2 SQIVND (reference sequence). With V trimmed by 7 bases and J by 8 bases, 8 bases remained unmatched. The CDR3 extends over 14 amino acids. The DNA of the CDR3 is TGTGCCAGTACTAAGACAGGGAGAGATTCACCCCTCCACTTT. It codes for CASTKTGRDSPLHF. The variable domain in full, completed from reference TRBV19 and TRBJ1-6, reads DGGITQSPKYLFRKEGQNVTLSCEQNLNHDAMYWYRQDPGQGLRLIYYSQIVNDFQKGDIAEGYSVSREKKESFPLTVTSAQKNPTAFYLCASTKTGRDSPLHFGNGTRLTVT.

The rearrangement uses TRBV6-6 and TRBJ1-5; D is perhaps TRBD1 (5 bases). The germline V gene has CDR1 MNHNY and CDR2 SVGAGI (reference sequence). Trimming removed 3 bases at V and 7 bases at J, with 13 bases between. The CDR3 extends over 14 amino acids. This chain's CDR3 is CASSYSQKGQPQHF. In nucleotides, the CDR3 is TGTGCCAGCAGTTATTCTCAAAAGGGGCAGCCCCAGCATTTT.

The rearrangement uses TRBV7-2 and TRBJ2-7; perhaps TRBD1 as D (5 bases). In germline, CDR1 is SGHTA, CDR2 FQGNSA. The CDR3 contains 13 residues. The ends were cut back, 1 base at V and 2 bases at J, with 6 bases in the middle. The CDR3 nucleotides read TGTGCCAGCAGCTTAGGGACAACCTACGAGCAGTACTTC. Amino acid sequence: CASSLGTTYEQYF.

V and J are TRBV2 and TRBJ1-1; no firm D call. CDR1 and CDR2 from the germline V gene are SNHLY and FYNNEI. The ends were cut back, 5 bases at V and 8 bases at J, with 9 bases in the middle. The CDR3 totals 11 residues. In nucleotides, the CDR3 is TGTGCCAGCAGTTTCAGCGCAGAAGCTTTCTTT. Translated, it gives CASSFSAEAFF.

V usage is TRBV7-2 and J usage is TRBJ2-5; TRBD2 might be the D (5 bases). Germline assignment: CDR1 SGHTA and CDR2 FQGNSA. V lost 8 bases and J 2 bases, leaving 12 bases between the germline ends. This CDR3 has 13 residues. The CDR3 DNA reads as TGTGCCAGCGGCACACGCGGGCAAGAGACCCAGTACTTC. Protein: CASGTRGQETQYF.

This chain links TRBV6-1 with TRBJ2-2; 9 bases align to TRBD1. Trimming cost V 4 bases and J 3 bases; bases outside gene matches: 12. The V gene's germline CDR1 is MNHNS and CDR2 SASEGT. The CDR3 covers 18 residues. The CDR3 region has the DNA TGTGCCAGCAGTGTAGGGGGGACAGGGTGGGGTTACACCGGGGAGCTGTTTTTT. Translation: CASSVGGTGWGYTGELFF.

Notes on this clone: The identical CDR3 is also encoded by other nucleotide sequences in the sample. CDR3 sequence: CASSLAGTGPYEQYF. The CDR3 DNA follows: TGTGCCAGCAGCTTGGCCGGGACAGGGCCTTACGAGCAGTACTTC. The chain employs TRBV5-4 and TRBJ2-7, with TRBD1 identical over 9 bases. The CDR3 has 15 amino acids. Per germline, CDR1 SGHNT and CDR2 YYREEE (reference sequence). Trimming removed 0 bases from V and 4 bases from J; junction bases left unmatched: 5.

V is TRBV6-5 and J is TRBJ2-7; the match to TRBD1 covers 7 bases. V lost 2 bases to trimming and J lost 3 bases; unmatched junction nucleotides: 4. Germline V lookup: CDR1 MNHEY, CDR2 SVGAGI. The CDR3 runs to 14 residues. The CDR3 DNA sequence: TGTGCCAGCAGTTACCGGGACAGATACTACGAGCAGTACTTC. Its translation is CASSYRDRYYEQYF.

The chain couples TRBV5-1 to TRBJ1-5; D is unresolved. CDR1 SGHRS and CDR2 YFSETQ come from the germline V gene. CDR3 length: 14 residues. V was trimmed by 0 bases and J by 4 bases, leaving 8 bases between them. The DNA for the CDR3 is TGCGCCAGCAGCTTGGACACCCCTAATCAGCCCCAGCATTTT. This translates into CASSLDTPNQPQHF.

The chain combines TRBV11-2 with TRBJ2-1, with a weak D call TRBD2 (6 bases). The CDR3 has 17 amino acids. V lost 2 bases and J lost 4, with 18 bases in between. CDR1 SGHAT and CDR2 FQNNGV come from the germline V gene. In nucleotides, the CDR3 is TGTGCCAGCAGCTTAAGGGTGCCGGCGGGGCGATACAATGAGCAGTTCTTC. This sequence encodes CASSLRVPAGRYNEQFF.

CDR3 bases: TGTGCCACCAAGGGACTAGCGGGGGGCAATGAGCAGTTCTTC. This encodes CATKGLAGGNEQFF. The V and J genes are TRBV6-5 and TRBJ2-1; 15 bases are shared with TRBD2. Looked up from germline, CDR1 is MNHEY and CDR2 is SVGAGI. The ends lost 10 bases at V and 6 bases at J; junction bases unmatched: 4. The CDR3 has 14 amino acids.

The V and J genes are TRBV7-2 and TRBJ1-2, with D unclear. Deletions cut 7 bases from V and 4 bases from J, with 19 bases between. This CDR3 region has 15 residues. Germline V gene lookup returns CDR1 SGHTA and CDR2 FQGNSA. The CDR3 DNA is TGTGCCAGCACCAAAGGAGGATATCCCGCCTATGGCTACACCTTC. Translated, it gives CASTKGGYPAYGYTF.

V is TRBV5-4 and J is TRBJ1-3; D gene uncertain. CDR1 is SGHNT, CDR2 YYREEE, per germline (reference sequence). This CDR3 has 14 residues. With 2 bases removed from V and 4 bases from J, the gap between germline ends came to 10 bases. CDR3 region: CASSFGLGGNTIYF. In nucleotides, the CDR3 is TGTGCCAGCAGCTTCGGACTGGGGGGAAACACCATATATTTT. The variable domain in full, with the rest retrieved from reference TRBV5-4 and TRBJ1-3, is ETGVTQSPTHLIKTRGQQVTLRCSSQSGHNTVSWYQQALGQGPQFIFQYYREEENGRGNFPPRFSGLQFPNYSSELNVNALELDDSALYLCASSFGLGGNTIYFGEGSWLTVV.

CDR3 protein: CASSSLRGSGELFF. DNA of the CDR3: TGTGCCAGCAGCTCCCTTCGGGGGTCCGGGGAGCTGTTTTTT. The J gene is TRBJ2-2, the V gene TRBV11-2, with D perhaps matching TRBD2 (6 bases). CDR3 size: 14 residues. Trimming stripped 4 bases from V and 6 bases from J, with 12 bases between. Germline CDR1 reads SGHAT; CDR2 reads FQNNGV.

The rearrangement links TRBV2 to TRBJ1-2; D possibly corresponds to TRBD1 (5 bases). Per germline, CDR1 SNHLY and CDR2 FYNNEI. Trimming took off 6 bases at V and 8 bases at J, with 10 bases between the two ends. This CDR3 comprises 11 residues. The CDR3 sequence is CASSPRGGYTF. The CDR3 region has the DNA TGTGCCAGCAGCCCTAGGGGCGGCTACACCTTC.

The CDR3 coding sequence is TGTGCCAGCAGCCAAGACCTCTCCCTTACTGGAAACACCATATATTTT. It specifies CASSQDLSLTGNTIYF. V is TRBV4-2 and J is TRBJ1-3; unclear D gene. Looked up from germline, CDR1 is LGHNA and CDR2 is YNFKEQ. The length of the CDR3 is 16 residues. With 0 bases removed from V and 2 bases from J, the gap between germline ends came to 11 bases.

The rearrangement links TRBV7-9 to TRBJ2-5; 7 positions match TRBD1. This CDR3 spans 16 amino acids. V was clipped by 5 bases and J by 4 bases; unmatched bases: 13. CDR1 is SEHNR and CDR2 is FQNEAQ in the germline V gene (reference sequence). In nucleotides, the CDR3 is TGTGCCAGCAGCCTCTCGGGACAGCCTATCCGAGAGACCCAGTACTTC. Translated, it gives CASSLSGQPIRETQYF.

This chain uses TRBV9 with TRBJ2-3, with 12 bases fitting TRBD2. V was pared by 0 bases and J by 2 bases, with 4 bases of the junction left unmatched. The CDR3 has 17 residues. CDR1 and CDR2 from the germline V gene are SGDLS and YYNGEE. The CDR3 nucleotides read TGTGCCAGCAGCGTAGGGACTAGCGGGGCCTTCACAGATACGCAGTATTTT. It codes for CASSVGTSGAFTDTQYF.

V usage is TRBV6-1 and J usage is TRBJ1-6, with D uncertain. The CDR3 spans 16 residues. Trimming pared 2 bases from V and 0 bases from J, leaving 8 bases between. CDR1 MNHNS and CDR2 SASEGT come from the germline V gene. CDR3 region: CASSETMSSYNSPLHF. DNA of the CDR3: TGTGCCAGCAGTGAAACCATGAGCTCCTATAATTCACCCCTCCACTTT.

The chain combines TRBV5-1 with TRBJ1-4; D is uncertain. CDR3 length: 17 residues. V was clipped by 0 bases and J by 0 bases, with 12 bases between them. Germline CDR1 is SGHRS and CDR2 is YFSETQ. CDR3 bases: TGCGCCAGCAGCTTGGCCCAAGGGAGTACAACTAATGAAAAACTGTTTTTT. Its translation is CASSLAQGSTTNEKLFF.

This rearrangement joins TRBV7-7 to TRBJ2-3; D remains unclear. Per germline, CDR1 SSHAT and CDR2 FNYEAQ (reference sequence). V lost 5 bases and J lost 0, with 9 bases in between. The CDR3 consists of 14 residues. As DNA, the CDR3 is TGTGCCAGCAGCCTCTCCACTAGCACAGATACGCAGTATTTT. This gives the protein CASSLSTSTDTQYF. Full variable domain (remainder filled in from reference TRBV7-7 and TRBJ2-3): GAGVSQSPRYKVTKRGQDVTLRCDPISSHATLYWYQQALGQGPEFLTYFNYEAQPDKSGLPSDRFSAERPEGSISTLTIQRTEQRDSAMYRCASSLSTSTDTQYFGPGTRLTVL.

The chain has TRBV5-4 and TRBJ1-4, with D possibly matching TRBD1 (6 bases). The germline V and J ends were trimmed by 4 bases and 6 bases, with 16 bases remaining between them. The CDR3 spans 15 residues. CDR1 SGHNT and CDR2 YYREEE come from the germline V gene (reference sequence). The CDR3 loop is CASSPTGTRDEKLFF. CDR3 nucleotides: TGTGCCAGCAGCCCCACCGGGACAAGAGATGAAAAACTGTTTTTT. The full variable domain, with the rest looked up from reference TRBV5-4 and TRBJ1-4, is ETGVTQSPTHLIKTRGQQVTLRCSSQSGHNTVSWYQQALGQGPQFIFQYYREEENGRGNFPPRFSGLQFPNYSSELNVNALELDDSALYLCASSPTGTRDEKLFFGSGTQLSVL.

The CDR3 DNA reads as TGTGCCAGCAGCTTCCTACTAGCGGGGGTGAGTGAGCAGTTCTTC. It codes for CASSFLLAGVSEQFF. This chain joins TRBV7-2 and TRBJ2-1; 11 bases are shared with TRBD2. The length of the CDR3 is 15 residues. Germline CDR1 SGHTA, CDR2 FQGNSA. Unmatched junction bases numbered 7, after V lost 3 bases and J lost 9 bases.

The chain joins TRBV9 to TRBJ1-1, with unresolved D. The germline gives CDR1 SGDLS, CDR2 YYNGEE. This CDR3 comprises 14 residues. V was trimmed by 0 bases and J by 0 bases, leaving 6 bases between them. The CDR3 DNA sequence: TGTGCCAGCAGCGTAGGGGCGATGAACACTGAAGCTTTCTTT. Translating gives CASSVGAMNTEAFF.

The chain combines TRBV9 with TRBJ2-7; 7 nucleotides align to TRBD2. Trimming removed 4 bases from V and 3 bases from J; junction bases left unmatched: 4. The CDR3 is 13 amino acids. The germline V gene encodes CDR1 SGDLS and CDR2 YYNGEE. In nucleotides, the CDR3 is TGTGCCAGCAGCCCTAGCGGTCTCTACGAGCAGTACTTC. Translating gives CASSPSGLYEQYF. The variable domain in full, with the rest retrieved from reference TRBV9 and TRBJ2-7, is DSGVTQTPKHLITATGQRVTLRCSPRSGDLSVYWYQQSLDQGLQFLIQYYNGEERAKGNILERFSAQQFPDLHSELNLSSLELGDSALYFCASSPSGLYEQYFGPGTRLTVT.

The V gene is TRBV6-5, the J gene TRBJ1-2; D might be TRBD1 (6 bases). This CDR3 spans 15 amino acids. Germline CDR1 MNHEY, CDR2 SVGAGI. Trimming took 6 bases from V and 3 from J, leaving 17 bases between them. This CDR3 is CASRLWTEIDYGYTF. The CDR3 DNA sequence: TGTGCCAGCAGACTTTGGACAGAGATAGACTATGGCTACACCTTC.

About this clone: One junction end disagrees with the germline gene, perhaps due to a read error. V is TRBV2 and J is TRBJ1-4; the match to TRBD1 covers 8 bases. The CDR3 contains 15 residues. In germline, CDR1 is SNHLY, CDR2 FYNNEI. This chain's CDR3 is CAGSPEGQGAEKLFF. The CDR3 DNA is TGTGCCGGCAGTCCTGAGGGGCAGGGGGCTGAAAAACTGTTTTTT. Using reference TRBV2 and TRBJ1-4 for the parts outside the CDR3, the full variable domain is EPEVTQTPSHQVTQMGQEVILRCVPISNHLYFYWYRQILGQKVEFLVSFYNNEISEKSEIFDDQFSVERPDGSNFTLKIRSTKLEDSAMYFCAGSPEGQGAEKLFFGSGTQLSVL.

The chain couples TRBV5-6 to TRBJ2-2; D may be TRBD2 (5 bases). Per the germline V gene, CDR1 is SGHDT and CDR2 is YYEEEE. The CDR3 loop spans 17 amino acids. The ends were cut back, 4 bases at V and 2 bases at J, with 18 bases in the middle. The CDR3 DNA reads TGTGCCAGCAGCCGCCCCGGGAATCGTGAAAACACCGGGGAGCTGTTTTTT. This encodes CASSRPGNRENTGELFF. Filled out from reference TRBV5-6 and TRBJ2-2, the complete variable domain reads DAGVTQSPTHLIKTRGQQVTLRCSPKSGHDTVSWYQQALGQGPQFIFQYYEEEERQRGNFPDRFSGHQFPNYSSELNVNALLLGDSALYLCASSRPGNRENTGELFFGEGSRLTVL.

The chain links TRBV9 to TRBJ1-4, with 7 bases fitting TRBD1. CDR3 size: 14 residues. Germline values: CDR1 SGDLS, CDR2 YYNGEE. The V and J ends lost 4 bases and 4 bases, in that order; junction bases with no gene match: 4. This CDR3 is CASSPGDSNEKLFF. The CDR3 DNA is TGTGCCAGCAGCCCCGGGGACAGTAATGAAAAACTGTTTTTT.

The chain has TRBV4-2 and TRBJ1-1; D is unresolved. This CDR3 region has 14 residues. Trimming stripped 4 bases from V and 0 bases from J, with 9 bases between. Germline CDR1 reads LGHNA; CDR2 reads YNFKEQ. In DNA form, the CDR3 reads TGTGCCAGCAGCCCACAGACGGTGAACACTGAAGCTTTCTTT. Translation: CASSPQTVNTEAFF.

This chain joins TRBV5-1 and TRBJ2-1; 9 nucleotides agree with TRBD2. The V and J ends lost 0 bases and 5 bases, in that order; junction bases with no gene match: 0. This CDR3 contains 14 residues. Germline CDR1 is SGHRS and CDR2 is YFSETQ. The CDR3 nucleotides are TGCGCCAGCAGCTTGGGACTAGCGGACAATGAGCAGTTCTTC. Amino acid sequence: CASSLGLADNEQFF.

The CDR3 loop reads CATSTGQGATNEKLFF. Written as DNA, the CDR3 is TGTGCCACCAGCACCGGACAGGGCGCAACTAATGAAAAACTGTTTTTT. The chain couples TRBV15 to TRBJ1-4; TRBD1 matches 8 bases. Per germline, CDR1 LNHNV and CDR2 YYDKDF (reference sequence). V was pared by 4 bases and J by 0 bases, with 4 bases of the junction left unmatched. The CDR3 length is 16 residues.